These 22 T cell receptor beta chains were sequenced from one sample in a study of CD8+ T cells in alopecia areata. TCR sequencing used cDNA made by reverse transcription of extracted RNA. Profiling relied on immunoSEQ multiplex PCR, and the TCRdb table lists in-frame clones only, not all of them. The table has about 150,000 clones, 55% seen once. Sequencing was carried out using CD4+ T cells sorted from blood. These TCRs come from a human donor in good health.

The V gene is TRBV4-2, the J gene TRBJ2-5; 10 bases line up with TRBD2. The CDR3 has 15 residues. CDR1 and CDR2 (germline): LGHNA, YNFKEQ. Trimming at V came to 4 bases and at J to 5 bases, leaving 7 bases not matched to a gene. CDR3 sequence (DNA): TGTGCCAGCAGCCTTTCTAGCGGGAGTGGGGAGACCCAGTACTTC. Its translation is CASSLSSGSGETQYF.

There are a few counts of this clone. This chain connects TRBV29-1 to TRBJ2-7; 7 bases agree with TRBD1. This CDR3 comprises 15 residues. Per germline, CDR1 SQVTM and CDR2 ANQGSEA. The V and J ends lost 6 bases and 2 bases, in that order; junction bases with no gene match: 13. The CDR3 reads CSVRKFRDSPYEQYF. The CDR3 DNA is TGCAGCGTCCGAAAATTCCGGGACAGCCCCTACGAGCAGTACTTC.

The chain combines TRBV27 with TRBJ2-7, with TRBD1 matching over 8 bases. Germline V lookup: CDR1 MNHEY, CDR2 SMNVEV (reference sequence). The CDR3 covers 13 residues. Trimming cost V 3 bases and J 10 bases; bases outside gene matches: 8. The CDR3 region is CASSFYGQGAQYF. CDR3 nucleotide sequence: TGTGCCAGCAGTTTTTACGGACAGGGAGCTCAGTACTTC.

J is TRBJ2-3 and V is TRBV30, with TRBD2 identical over 7 bases. The CDR3 has 15 amino acids. V trimming: 0 bases; J trimming: 2 bases; junction bases outside the gene matches: 5. CDR1 GTSNPN and CDR2 SVGIG come from the germline V gene (reference sequence). The CDR3 loop reads CAWSVGLADTDTQYF. CDR3 in DNA: TGTGCCTGGAGTGTAGGGCTAGCGGACACAGATACGCAGTATTTT.

This clone was observed a handful of times. The CDR3 bases are TGTGCCAGCAGCTTAGGGTCCCCTATCAATGAGCAGTTCTTC. Translation: CASSLGSPINEQFF. V and J are TRBV7-2 and TRBJ2-1, with D hard to call. Germline V gives CDR1 SGHTA, CDR2 FQGNSA. The V and J ends lost 1 base and 6 bases respectively, with 10 bases between them. This CDR3 has 14 residues.

There are a few counts of this clone. The chain couples TRBV5-6 to TRBJ2-5; possible D gene TRBD1, 5 bases. The V and J ends lost 4 bases and 2 bases respectively, with 15 bases between them. CDR1 is SGHDT and CDR2 is YYEEEE in the germline V gene. This CDR3 has 15 residues. The CDR3 is CASSRRQLGQETQYF. CDR3 bases: TGTGCCAGCAGCCGCAGACAGTTGGGGCAAGAGACCCAGTACTTC.

The V gene is TRBV5-1, the J gene TRBJ2-3; no clear D gene. The CDR3 runs 13 residues. The germline V and J ends were trimmed by 0 bases and 2 bases, with 4 bases remaining between them. In germline, CDR1 is SGHRS, CDR2 YFSETQ. The CDR3 is CASSLGFTDTQYF. The CDR3 DNA follows: TGCGCCAGCAGCTTGGGCTTCACAGATACGCAGTATTTT.

This clone was picked up a small number of times. The chain combines TRBV4-1 with TRBJ1-5; D might be TRBD1 (6 bases). V was shortened by 5 bases and J by 10 bases, with 15 bases between the two germline ends. The length of the CDR3 is 13 residues. The germline V gene encodes CDR1 MGHRA and CDR2 YSYEKL. The CDR3 DNA sequence: TGCGCCAGCAGCGCTTTAGGGGGGATACCCCAGCATTTT. It translates to CASSALGGIPQHF.

This chain joins TRBV30 and TRBJ1-2; 8 positions match TRBD1. Germline CDR1 reads GTSNPN; CDR2 reads SVGIG (reference sequence). After removal of 4 bases from V and 5 bases from J, the junction contained 15 bases not matched to a gene. The CDR3 consists of 16 residues. CDR3 loop: CAWTNPQGGNQYGYTF. For the CDR3, the DNA is TGTGCCTGGACCAATCCACAGGGGGGAAATCAATATGGCTACACCTTC.

The chain combines TRBV29-1 with TRBJ2-1, with TRBD1 as a possible D gene (6 bases). From germline, CDR1 is SQVTM and CDR2 ANQGSEA. This CDR3 has 14 amino acids. Deletions cut 4 bases from V and 9 bases from J, with 19 bases between. The CDR3 sequence: CSVVRDKGSSEQFF. The CDR3 region has the DNA TGCAGCGTTGTTCGGGACAAGGGATCGAGTGAGCAGTTCTTC.

The gene calls are TRBV29-1 and TRBJ2-7, with TRBD2 matching 9 bases. The trim removed 3 bases at V and 7 bases at J, leaving 13 bases unmatched. Per the germline V gene, CDR1 is SQVTM and CDR2 is ANQGSEA. This CDR3 has 15 amino acids. CDR3 in DNA: TGCAGCGTTGAGTCCGGGGCTAGCGGGAAAGGAGAGCAGTACTTC. The encoded protein is CSVESGASGKGEQYF.

This sequence joins TRBV30 and TRBJ2-3; 8 nucleotides match TRBD2. CDR3 length: 15 amino acids. Germline CDR1 and CDR2: GTSNPN and SVGIG (reference sequence). Losses at the gene ends were 0 bases for V and 0 bases for J; bases not matched to a gene: 2. The CDR3, as DNA: TGTGCCTGGAGTGTAGCGGGGGTTAGCACAGATACGCAGTATTTT. It codes for CAWSVAGVSTDTQYF. Drawing the rest from reference TRBV30 and TRBJ2-3, the complete variable domain is SQTIHQWPATLVQPVGSPLSLECTVEGTSNPNLYWYRQAAGRGLQLLFYSVGIGQISSEVPQNLSASRPQDRQFILSSKKLLLSDSGFYLCAWSVAGVSTDTQYFGPGTRLTVL.

V gene TRBV25-1 combines with J gene TRBJ2-5; weak D call: TRBD1 (6 bases). Germline assignment: CDR1 MGHDK and CDR2 SYGVNS. The CDR3 totals 18 residues. Deletions cut 2 bases from V and 0 bases from J, with 19 bases between. CDR3 nucleotides: TGTGCCAGCAGTGAACCCGACAGGCAACTGAGGTACCAAGAGACCCAGTACTTC. This codes for CASSEPDRQLRYQETQYF.

The gene calls are TRBV30 and TRBJ1-5; D might be TRBD1 (5 bases). Germline values: CDR1 GTSNPN, CDR2 SVGIG (reference sequence). V shed 4 bases and J shed 2 bases, with 9 bases lying between them. The CDR3 spans 13 residues. Here the CDR3 DNA reads TGTGCCTGGACGCAGGGTGGCAATCAGCCCCAGCATTTT. Its translation is CAWTQGGNQPQHF. Looking up the rest from reference TRBV30 and TRBJ1-5 gives the full variable domain: SQTIHQWPATLVQPVGSPLSLECTVEGTSNPNLYWYRQAAGRGLQLLFYSVGIGQISSEVPQNLSASRPQDRQFILSSKKLLLSDSGFYLCAWTQGGNQPQHFGDGTRLSIL.

The chain joins TRBV27 to TRBJ2-7; maybe TRBD2 (6 bases). V lost 3 bases and J 2 bases, leaving 11 bases between the germline ends. Germline V gene data show CDR1 as MNHEY and CDR2 as SMNVEV (reference sequence). The CDR3 has 14 residues. CDR3 in DNA: TGTGCCAGCAGTTTCGGGACTCCGCCCTACGAGCAGTACTTC. Protein: CASSFGTPPYEQYF.

This clone was detected only a few times. This chain joins TRBV5-6 and TRBJ2-3, with a weak D call TRBD2 (6 bases). V lost 4 bases and J 6 bases, leaving 15 bases between the germline ends. This CDR3 has 14 residues. Germline CDR1 reads SGHDT; CDR2 reads YYEEEE. CDR3 in DNA: TGTGCCAGCAGCGGAGGGAGGACCTTGGATACGCAGTATTTT. This encodes CASSGGRTLDTQYF. Variable domain in full (rest from reference TRBV5-6 and TRBJ2-3): DAGVTQSPTHLIKTRGQQVTLRCSPKSGHDTVSWYQQALGQGPQFIFQYYEEEERQRGNFPDRFSGHQFPNYSSELNVNALLLGDSALYLCASSGGRTLDTQYFGPGTRLTVL.

V and J are TRBV30 and TRBJ1-2; a weak D match, TRBD1 (6 bases). The CDR3 has 15 residues. The germline V gene encodes CDR1 GTSNPN and CDR2 SVGIG (reference sequence). Deletions cut 2 bases from V and 2 bases from J, with 15 bases between. This CDR3 is CAWSTPRGQNYGYTF. DNA of the CDR3: TGTGCCTGGAGTACTCCCCGGGGGCAGAACTATGGCTACACCTTC.

This clone turned up a few times. V usage is TRBV29-1 and J usage is TRBJ2-1, with 10 nucleotides matching TRBD2. In germline, CDR1 is SQVTM, CDR2 ANQGSEA. V trimming: 7 bases; J trimming: 9 bases; junction bases outside the gene matches: 12. This CDR3 spans 14 amino acids. The CDR3 is CSGGLAGDVGEQFF. The CDR3 coding sequence is TGCAGCGGGGGTCTAGCGGGAGACGTAGGTGAGCAGTTCTTC.

Only one count was recorded for this clone. The J gene is TRBJ2-2, the V gene TRBV4-1, with D perhaps matching TRBD2 (6 bases). CDR1 and CDR2 from the germline V gene are MGHRA and YSYEKL. This CDR3 has 15 amino acids. Trimming took off 1 base at V and 2 bases at J, with 8 bases between the two ends. Here the CDR3 DNA reads TGCGCCAGCAGCCAAGGGAGGGAAAACACCGGGGAGCTGTTTTTT. Translated, it gives CASSQGRENTGELFF.

This clone was counted a few times. This chain connects TRBV5-1 to TRBJ2-3, with D unresolved. Germline assignment: CDR1 SGHRS and CDR2 YFSETQ. CDR3 size: 16 residues. With 0 bases removed from V and 0 bases from J, the gap between germline ends came to 11 bases. CDR3 DNA: TGCGCCAGCAGCTTGGGCCGAATTTCTAGCACAGATACGCAGTATTTT. The encoded protein is CASSLGRISSTDTQYF.

The V and J genes are TRBV4-1 and TRBJ2-4; TRBD2 agrees at 8 bases. The CDR3 sequence is 15 residues long. Germline V gene data show CDR1 as MGHRA and CDR2 as YSYEKL. J gave up 9 bases and V 3 bases, and 10 bases lay outside the gene matches. The CDR3 is CASSHSRGGAGIQYF. Here the CDR3 DNA reads TGCGCCAGCAGCCACTCACGGGGGGGTGCGGGCATTCAGTACTTC.

V is TRBV30 and J is TRBJ1-2, with D tentatively TRBD1 (6 bases). The CDR3 spans 13 residues. Germline-derived CDR1 and CDR2 are GTSNPN and SVGIG (reference sequence). Trimming stripped 7 bases from V and 0 bases from J, with 12 bases between. CDR3 region: CASRRGSNYGYTF. The CDR3 DNA is TGTGCCTCGCGAAGGGGGTCTAACTATGGCTACACCTTC.